The 18 T cell receptor beta chains below were found in one sample sequenced in a study of neoadjuvant anti-PD-1 for oral cavity cancer. Profiling relied on immunoSEQ multiplex PCR, and the TCRdb table lists in-frame clones only, not all of them. The sample yields about 16,000 clones, 67% seen once. Specimen: PBMCs, collected before nivolumab (anti-PD-1) treatment. The receptors derive from a person between 40 and 80 years old with oral cavity squamous cell carcinoma.

The rearrangement joins TRBV11-2 to TRBJ2-1; D gene ambiguous. Trimming removed 4 bases from V and 3 bases from J, with 1 base in between. The germline V gene has CDR1 SGHAT and CDR2 FQNNGV. The CDR3 covers 11 residues. The CDR3 spells CASSYYNEQFF. CDR3 DNA sequence: TGTGCCAGCAGCTACTACAATGAGCAGTTCTTC.

V gene TRBV2 combines with J gene TRBJ2-4; 7 bases are a match to TRBD1. CDR1 SNHLY and CDR2 FYNNEI come from the germline V gene. The CDR3 has 14 residues. Germline trimming cut 6 bases from V and 6 bases from J; bases unmatched to any gene: 8. The CDR3 spells CASSSGTVGNIQYF. DNA for the CDR3: TGTGCCAGCAGCTCCGGGACAGTAGGAAACATTCAGTACTTC.

The chain combines TRBV9 with TRBJ2-5; 12 bases fit TRBD1. The V and J ends lost 2 bases and 4 bases, in that order; junction bases with no gene match: 3. The CDR3 is made up of 15 amino acids. Germline CDR1 reads SGDLS; CDR2 reads YYNGEE. The CDR3, as DNA: TGTGCCAGCAGCGTTAGGGACAGGGGGCCAGAGACCCAGTACTTC. As protein: CASSVRDRGPETQYF.

The J gene is TRBJ2-1, the V gene TRBV30; D tentatively reads TRBD1 or TRBD2 (5 bases each). Germline CDR1 GTSNPN, CDR2 SVGIG (reference sequence). Deletions cut 5 bases from V and 10 bases from J, with 18 bases between. CDR3 length: 13 residues. CDR3 nucleotide sequence: TGTGCCTGGGGGACCACTATTGTTAGGGAGCAGTTCTTC. Protein: CAWGTTIVREQFF.

This chain links TRBV6-6 with TRBJ2-7, with TRBD1 matching over 8 bases. The CDR3 covers 15 residues. Germline V CDR1 and CDR2: MNHNY, SVGAGI (reference sequence). Trimming removed 0 bases from V and 7 bases from J; junction bases left unmatched: 8. The CDR3 loop is CASSYSGTGGREQYF. Here the CDR3 DNA reads TGTGCCAGCAGTTACTCGGGTACAGGGGGTCGGGAGCAGTACTTC.

The V call is TRBV2, the J call TRBJ2-1; perhaps TRBD2 as D (6 bases). There are 12 residues in the CDR3. From germline, CDR1 is SNHLY and CDR2 FYNNEI. V lost 8 bases to trimming and J lost 5 bases, with 10 bases between them. As DNA, the CDR3 is TGTGCCAGCCCGGGAGCCGACAATGAGCAGTTCTTC. Translating gives CASPGADNEQFF.

This clone appeared a single time. The chain carries TRBV9 and TRBJ1-4, with no clear D. Trimming shortened V by 4 bases and J by 5 bases, and 12 bases separated the two germline ends. The CDR3 length is 14 residues. Germline assignment: CDR1 SGDLS and CDR2 YYNGEE. The DNA of the CDR3 is TGTGCCAGCAGCTCCGGCGGAGAAAATGAAAAACTGTTTTTT. Encoded protein: CASSSGGENEKLFF.

The V call is TRBV4-1, the J call TRBJ2-2, with D unresolved. V lost 0 bases and J lost 0, with 11 bases in between. The germline V gene encodes CDR1 MGHRA and CDR2 YSYEKL. The CDR3 runs 17 residues. This chain's CDR3 is CASSQDLLKPNTGELFF. The CDR3 region has the DNA TGCGCCAGCAGCCAAGATCTATTGAAACCGAACACCGGGGAGCTGTTTTTT.

The V call is TRBV11-2, the J call TRBJ2-7, with no clear D. Trimming shortened V by 5 bases and J by 6 bases, and 20 bases separated the two germline ends. The CDR3 is 15 amino acids. Germline V CDR1 and CDR2: SGHAT, FQNNGV. The CDR3 protein is CASSQPMATKGEQYF. CDR3 bases: TGTGCCAGCAGCCAACCAATGGCGACCAAGGGCGAGCAGTACTTC.

This clone showed up just a few times. The V gene is TRBV10-2, the J gene TRBJ2-7; D gene ambiguous. Trimming cost V 2 bases and J 4 bases, with 3 bases left between them. Germline CDR1 WSHSY, CDR2 SAAADI. The CDR3 spans 11 residues. The CDR3, as DNA: TGCGCCAGCAGTGAGGCATACGAGCAGTACTTC. Encoded protein: CASSEAYEQYF.

The chain is built from TRBV28 and TRBJ1-2; maybe TRBD1 (5 bases). The CDR3 has 17 amino acids. From germline, CDR1 is MDHEN and CDR2 SYDVKM. The germline V and J ends were trimmed by 4 bases and 4 bases, with 22 bases remaining between them. The CDR3 loop is CASSSRSTGHSRYGYTF. CDR3 sequence (DNA): TGTGCCAGCAGTTCCCGATCTACTGGACACTCCCGCTATGGCTACACCTTC.

V usage is TRBV6-5 and J usage is TRBJ1-2, with 9 bases lining up with TRBD1. V lost 5 bases, J lost 6 bases, and 7 bases stayed unmatched. This CDR3 has 14 residues. The germline gives CDR1 MNHEY, CDR2 SVGAGI. This CDR3 reads CASSRTGVGDGYTF. CDR3 DNA sequence: TGTGCCAGCAGTCGGACAGGGGTTGGCGATGGCTACACCTTC.

This chain joins TRBV6-1 and TRBJ2-6; D is ambiguous. The CDR3 sequence is 15 residues long. Germline V gene lookup returns CDR1 MNHNS and CDR2 SASEGT. V dropped 6 bases and J dropped 0 bases, with 9 bases sitting between them. The CDR3 coding sequence is TGTGCCAGCAGATCCCCCTTCTCTGGGGCCAACGTCCTGACTTTC. This codes for CASRSPFSGANVLTF.

This clone was recorded once. This rearrangement joins TRBV27 to TRBJ2-5; tentatively, D is TRBD1 (5 bases). Trimming removed 7 bases at V and 3 bases at J, with 6 bases between. Per the germline V gene, CDR1 is MNHEY and CDR2 is SMNVEV (reference sequence). The CDR3 sequence is 11 residues long. The CDR3 coding sequence is TGTGCCAGCATCAGGGAAGAGACCCAGTACTTC. Translation: CASIREETQYF.

The V gene is TRBV19, the J gene TRBJ2-7; 11 bases agree with TRBD2. The CDR3 spans 14 residues. After removal of 5 bases from V and 2 bases from J, the junction contained 2 bases not matched to a gene. Germline V gene data show CDR1 as LNHDA and CDR2 as SQIVND (reference sequence). For the CDR3, the DNA is TGTGCCAGTAGTCGACTAGCGGGACCCTACGAGCAGTACTTC. Its translation is CASSRLAGPYEQYF.

The table lists this clone with a few counts. V gene TRBV6-1 combines with J gene TRBJ1-2; 8 bases are a match to TRBD1. With V trimmed by 6 bases and J by 8 bases, 14 bases remained unmatched. The CDR3 totals 15 residues. Germline CDR1 and CDR2: MNHNS and SASEGT. DNA of the CDR3: TGTGCCAGCAGGAGACAAATGACAGGGGACAGGGGCTACACCTTC. Protein sequence: CASRRQMTGDRGYTF.

The rearrangement uses TRBV7-2 and TRBJ2-7, with unresolved D. V lost 2 bases and J lost 6, with 5 bases in between. From germline, CDR1 is SGHTA and CDR2 FQGNSA. The CDR3 covers 11 residues. CDR3: CASSLSSEQYF. CDR3 in DNA: TGTGCCAGCAGCTTAAGTTCCGAGCAGTACTTC.

In the case of this clone: The junction does not match germline at one end; this may be a read error. The J gene is TRBJ2-5, the V gene TRBV10-1, with D uncertain. Germline loops: CDR1 WNHNN, CDR2 SYGVQD (reference sequence). This CDR3 is built from 13 residues. The CDR3 sequence is CASSESGRETQYF. Written as DNA, the CDR3 is TGCGCCAGCAGCGAGTCAGGACGAGAGACCCAGTACTTC.